This T cell receptor beta chain was found in a study of blood T cells in healthy people across ages. The authors ran a second PCR of about 7 to 11 cycles using a sample-barcoded 5' primer and a J-beta primer mix. TCRdb independently ran MiXCR on the 5' RACE reads; one entry per CDR3 protein. The sample yields roughly 800,000 distinct CDR3 sequences, around 36% seen once. A few counts support this clonotype. CDR3 size: 15 residues. Trimming shortened V by 8 bases and J by 0 bases, and 16 bases separated the two germline ends. Per the germline V gene, CDR1 is MNHEY and CDR2 is SMNVEV (reference sequence).

J is TRBJ1-1 and V is TRBV27; TRBD1 is a possible D gene (6 bases). The sequenced sample consisted of blood. This TCR derives from a young man in good health. In nucleotides, the CDR3 is TGTGCCAGCCCGGGAGGACAGCGACTGAACACTGAAGCTTTCTTT. Translating gives CASPGGQRLNTEAFF.